The clone carrying this T cell receptor (beta chain) came up once. Its antigen is still unknown. This sample was included in a study of a mutant IDH1 vaccine in newly diagnosed glioma. The germline V gene encodes CDR1 SGHDT and CDR2 YYEEEE. The V end lost 4 bases, the J end lost 0 bases, and 11 bases lay between the germline ends. The CDR3 runs 16 residues. Sequencing was performed with immunoSEQ multiplex PCR; in TCRdb, only in-frame clones are kept and a portion is missing. The sample includes tens of thousands of clones, less than 80% of them seen just once. Time point denoted: week 47, end of study. Every single dose of the vaccine, 300 ug of mutant IDH1 20-mer peptide, came with topical imiquimod.

This TCR was sampled from a man aged 50 to 59 with glioma. The genes are TRBV5-6 and TRBJ2-6, with D perhaps TRBD1 or TRBD2 (5 bases each). The source material was PBMCs, sampled from a glioma patient whose treatment included an IDH1 peptide vaccine. The CDR3 loop reads CASSPGRFSGANVLTF. In DNA, the CDR3 is TGTGCCAGCAGCCCGGGACGGTTCTCTGGGGCCAACGTCCTGACTTTC.